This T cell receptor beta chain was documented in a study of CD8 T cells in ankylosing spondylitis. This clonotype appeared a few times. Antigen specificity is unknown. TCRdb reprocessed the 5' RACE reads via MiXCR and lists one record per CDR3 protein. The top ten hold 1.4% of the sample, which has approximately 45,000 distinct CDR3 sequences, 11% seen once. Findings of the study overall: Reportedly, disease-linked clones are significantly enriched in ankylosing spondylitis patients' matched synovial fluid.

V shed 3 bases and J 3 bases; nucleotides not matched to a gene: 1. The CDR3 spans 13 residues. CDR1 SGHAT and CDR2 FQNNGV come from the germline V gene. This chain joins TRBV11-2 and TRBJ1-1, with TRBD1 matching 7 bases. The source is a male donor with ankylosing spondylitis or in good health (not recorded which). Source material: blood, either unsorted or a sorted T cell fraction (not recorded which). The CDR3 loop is CASSFQGDTEAFF. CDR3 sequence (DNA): TGTGCCAGCAGCTTCCAGGGGGACACTGAAGCTTTCTTT.